These 21 T cell receptor beta chains share one sample of origin, sequenced in a study of tumor and adjacent non-tumor tissue in lung cancer. The library came from three nested PCR rounds adapted from ARM-PCR protocols. TCRdb reanalysed the multiplex PCR reads using MiXCR and keeps one entry per CDR3 protein. The data hold approximately 62,000 distinct CDR3 sequences, with 61% observed a single time. The template was RNA from unsorted bulk tissue. Distant lung tissue was collected more than 3 cm away from the tumor edge. Input material: distant non-tumor lung tissue. All receptors come from a man in his 70s with non-small cell lung cancer.

This clonotype was seen once. V and J are TRBV6-5 and TRBJ2-1, with D possibly matching TRBD2 (5 bases). Germline V gives CDR1 MNHEY, CDR2 SVGAGI. The CDR3 is 14 residues long. V lost 2 bases and J 8 bases, leaving 13 bases between the germline ends. The CDR3 is CASSYGGSGDEQFF. CDR3 nucleotides: TGTGCCAGCAGTTACGGAGGATCTGGGGATGAGCAGTTCTTC.

Note on this clonotype: This CDR3 is missing its conserved last phenylalanine or tryptophan, likely due to a read error. J is TRBJ1-2 and V is TRBV4-1, with D possibly TRBD1 on 6 matching bases. The germline V gene has CDR1 MGHRA and CDR2 YSYEKL. The CDR3 contains 17 residues. In DNA, the CDR3 is TGCGCCAGCGGCCATCCGGATGGGACAACGTCAAGGTATGGCTACACCTCC. Amino acids: CASGHPDGTTSRYGYTS.

The chain uses TRBV29-1 and TRBJ1-5; 9 nucleotides align to TRBD1. The CDR3 has 17 amino acids. V lost 6 bases, J lost 1 base, and 13 bases stayed unmatched. Germline CDR1 and CDR2: SQVTM and ANQGSEA. The CDR3 sequence is CSVDIMTGGSSNQPQHF. The DNA of the CDR3 is TGCAGCGTAGACATCATGACAGGGGGTTCAAGCAATCAGCCCCAGCATTTT.

This clonotype was picked up many times. J is TRBJ2-3 and V is TRBV6-5, with D possibly called TRBD1 or TRBD2 (5 bases each). Trimming shortened V by 3 bases and J by 1 base, and 11 bases separated the two germline ends. Germline values: CDR1 MNHEY, CDR2 SVGAGI. The CDR3 sequence is 15 residues long. For the CDR3, the DNA is TGTGCCAGCAGTTATTCAGGGAGCGGCACAGATACGCAGTATTTT. Translation gives CASSYSGSGTDTQYF.

V usage is TRBV4-1 and J usage is TRBJ2-3; D is perhaps TRBD1 or TRBD2 (6 bases each). V lost 4 bases, J lost 4 bases, and 18 bases lay in between. CDR1 and CDR2 from the germline V gene are MGHRA and YSYEKL. The CDR3 is 16 amino acids. The CDR3 sequence: CASSLDRARGADTQYF. For the CDR3, the DNA is TGCGCCAGCAGCCTAGACCGGGCGAGGGGGGCAGATACGCAGTATTTT.

For this clonotype: Its ends do not fully match the called genes, so a read error is possible. The chain couples TRBV6-6 to TRBJ1-5, with D uncertain. CDR1 MNHNY and CDR2 SVGAGI come from the germline V gene (reference sequence). The CDR3 is 14 residues long. The CDR3 region has the DNA TGTGCCTGCAGCGGAGATTTTGGCAATCAGCCCCAGCATTTT. It encodes CACSGDFGNQPQHF.

The chain has TRBV11-2 and TRBJ2-6; TRBD2 might be the D (6 bases). The CDR3 contains 17 residues. V was pared by 4 bases and J by 4 bases, with 17 bases between. Germline-derived CDR1 and CDR2 are SGHAT and FQNNGV. This chain's CDR3 is CASSSLGGSSGANVLTF. The CDR3 DNA sequence: TGTGCCAGCAGCTCCCTGGGGGGTAGTTCCGGGGCCAACGTCCTGACTTTC. The full variable domain, rest sourced from reference TRBV11-2 and TRBJ2-6, is EAGVAQSPRYKIIEKRQSVAFWCNPISGHATLYWYQQILGQGPKLLIQFQNNGVVDDSQLPKDRFSAERLKGVDSTLKIQPAKLEDSAVYLCASSSLGGSSGANVLTFGAGSRLTVL.

This clonotype was seen ten or more times. This rearrangement joins TRBV6-5 to TRBJ1-4; D unresolved. The CDR3 sequence is 15 residues long. V shed 2 bases and J shed 0 bases, with 7 bases lying between them. Per the germline V gene, CDR1 is MNHEY and CDR2 is SVGAGI. CDR3 region: CASSYSWATNEKLFF. The CDR3 coding sequence is TGTGCCAGCAGTTACAGTTGGGCAACTAATGAAAAACTGTTTTTT.

This clonotype was seen at least ten times. V gene TRBV4-2 combines with J gene TRBJ2-1, with a possible D match to TRBD2 (5 bases). The CDR3 loop spans 15 amino acids. The germline V gene encodes CDR1 LGHNA and CDR2 YNFKEQ. V lost 4 bases, J lost 0 bases, and 10 bases lay in between. The CDR3 sequence is CASSRSGTSYNEQFF. CDR3 bases: TGTGCCAGCAGCCGAAGCGGAACCTCCTACAATGAGCAGTTCTTC.

Points on this clonotype: One junction end does not reproduce the germline sequence, and a read error may be involved. This chain uses TRBV4-1 with TRBJ1-1, with D perhaps TRBD1 (5 bases). The CDR3 has 15 amino acids. Per the germline V gene, CDR1 is MGHRA and CDR2 is YSYEKL. CDR3 sequence (DNA): TGTGCCAACAGCGATAACAGGAATGCGAACACTGAAGCTTTCTTT. Translated, it gives CANSDNRNANTEAFF.

J is TRBJ2-5 and V is TRBV7-9; 8 nucleotides align to TRBD1. The length of the CDR3 is 14 residues. CDR1 and CDR2 from the germline V gene are SEHNR and FQNEAQ (reference sequence). The trim removed 6 bases at V and 3 bases at J, leaving 6 bases unmatched. This CDR3 is CASSRVTGEETQYF. The CDR3 DNA sequence: TGTGCCAGCAGTCGTGTGACAGGGGAAGAGACCCAGTACTTC.

This clonotype was detected only a few times. The genes are TRBV20-1 and TRBJ1-2; TRBD1 aligns across 7 bases. CDR3 length: 11 amino acids. CDR1 is DFQATT, CDR2 SNEGSKA, per germline (reference sequence). The trim removed 7 bases at V and 13 bases at J, leaving 12 bases unmatched. The CDR3 DNA reads as TGCAGTGGGGAGAGGGGGCGGGTCTGCACCTTC. Translating it yields CSGERGRVCTF.

This clonotype was seen a few times. One base away lies a much larger clone, so this may be a sequencing read error. The chain couples TRBV6-5 to TRBJ1-5; D is uncertain. CDR3 size: 14 residues. CDR1 MNHEY and CDR2 SVGAGI come from the germline V gene. CDR3 protein: CVTREGLSNQPQHF. CDR3 coding DNA: TGTGTCACCCGTGAGGGATTAAGCAATCAGCCCCAGCATTTT.

This rearrangement joins TRBV7-9 to TRBJ2-1; 11 bases line up with TRBD2. V shed 2 bases and J 2 bases; nucleotides not matched to a gene: 20. The germline CDR1 and CDR2 sequences are SEHNR and FQNEAQ (reference sequence). This CDR3 has 22 residues. The CDR3 region has the DNA TGTGCCAGCAGCTTAATTCGGGGGACCGACTTACTAGCGGGAGAGGCCTACAATGAGCAGTTCTTC. It yields the protein CASSLIRGTDLLAGEAYNEQFF.

The chain joins TRBV20-1 to TRBJ2-7; D remains unclear. The germline gives CDR1 DFQATT, CDR2 SNEGSKA (reference sequence). The V end lost 3 bases, the J end lost 2 bases, and 20 bases lay between the germline ends. The CDR3 contains 16 residues. CDR3 region: CSASRVGRWVTYEQYF. The CDR3 nucleotides are TGCAGTGCTAGTCGGGTAGGGCGGTGGGTCACCTACGAGCAGTACTTC.

The chain employs TRBV30 and TRBJ1-5; D remains ambiguous. Germline-derived CDR1 and CDR2 are GTSNPN and SVGIG (reference sequence). V was trimmed by 1 base and J by 1 base, leaving 8 bases between them. This CDR3 comprises 14 residues. The CDR3 protein is CAWSAGGSNQPQHF. Here the CDR3 DNA reads TGTGCCTGGAGTGCGGGAGGGAGCAATCAGCCCCAGCATTTT.

The chain carries TRBV29-1 and TRBJ1-3, with D unresolved. The CDR3 has 14 residues. CDR1 is SQVTM, CDR2 ANQGSEA, per germline. The V end lost 6 bases, the J end lost 0 bases, and 12 bases lay between the germline ends. CDR3 bases: TGCAGCGTACAGTCCGGCTCCTCTGGAAACACCATATATTTT. Translation: CSVQSGSSGNTIYF.

This clonotype occurred a few times. Given a much more abundant clone one base away, this may be a read error. The chain links TRBV16 to TRBJ1-5; maybe TRBD1 (5 bases). CDR3 length: 16 residues. Germline loops: CDR1 KGHSY, CDR2 FQNENV. The CDR3 DNA reads TGTGCCGGCAGCCTAGGATGGGGGTGGATTGATCAGCCCCAGCATTTT. Translation gives CAGSLGWGWIDQPQHF.

This clonotype has just one count. A much larger clone lies a single base off, so this may be a read error. The chain employs TRBV29-1 and TRBJ1-1; the D gene is possibly TRBD1 (5 bases). The CDR3 length is 12 residues. Looked up from germline, CDR1 is SQVTM and CDR2 is ANQGSEA. V lost 4 bases and J lost 7, with 13 bases in between. As DNA, the CDR3 is TGCAGCGTTGTACAGGACCTTGTTGAAGCTTTCTTT. Translated, it gives CSVVQDLVEAFF.

The CDR3 coding sequence is TGCAGTGCTAGAATGGGACAGGGGGTGCCGAGCTCCTACAATGAGCAGTTCTTC. Translation gives CSARMGQGVPSSYNEQFF. The chain employs TRBV20-1 and TRBJ2-1, with 11 bases fitting TRBD1. The J segment lost 0 bases and the V segment lost 2 bases, leaving 9 bases of the junction unmatched. Germline V gene data show CDR1 as DFQATT and CDR2 as SNEGSKA (reference sequence). The CDR3 spans 18 residues.

At least ten counts were recorded for this clonotype. This chain links TRBV4-1 with TRBJ2-7, with 7 bases aligning to TRBD2. The CDR3 covers 16 residues. The J segment lost 2 bases and the V segment lost 0 bases, leaving 7 bases of the junction unmatched. CDR1 and CDR2 from the germline V gene are MGHRA and YSYEKL. The CDR3 region is CASSQEVTSPAYEQYF. The DNA of the CDR3 is TGCGCCAGCAGCCAAGAGGTGACTAGCCCGGCCTACGAGCAGTACTTC.